This note documents a single T cell receptor (beta chain) sequence. Its binding antigen is unknown. Base qualities are not recorded, but no much larger clone differs from it by a single base. The cohort comprised fewer than 700 healthy bone marrow donors. All cohort members were sampled while nominally healthy, although unrecorded immune exposures were likely present. The donor was CMV seropositive and belonged to the group of 250 to 300 seropositive cohort members. A peripheral blood sample was provided by each donor, and peripheral blood mononuclear cells were used for TCR beta sequencing. The Qiagen DNeasy Blood Extraction Kit was used to extract genomic DNA from the blood cell samples. These data come from a study of cytomegalovirus exposure and HLA in healthy donors (TCRdb year 2017). Background for the entire study: An earlier analysis of about 530 of the donors reported roughly 300 Gb of sequence data and 117 million unique TCR beta sequences obtained from about 200 million T cells. To predict cytomegalovirus infection status, the study brought together high-throughput TCR immunosequencing, statistical association of individual TCRs with disease status, and machine learning. Class I and class II HLA loci were covered by the typing at four-digit resolution. The later analysis used no new phenotypic data to find candidate immune exposures, relying instead on TCR beta sequences and their occurrence across donors. The study aimed to test whether cataloging public T cell receptors could reveal signatures of past pathogen exposure. Of the approximately 400 genotyped donors, roughly 85% fell in the genetic ancestry cluster associated with self-reported Caucasian donors. The T cell repertoires of several hundred subjects were profiled by immunosequencing and related to cytomegalovirus serostatus. Across about 370 genotyped donors of the cohort, an average of roughly 250,000 unique TCR beta nucleotide sequences per donor were sequenced, and roughly 20% of those sequences were non-productive. Besides the first cohort of under 700 subjects, a separate validation cohort made up of about 120 different subjects was used. Genome-wide SNP genotypes for about 55% of the roughly 670 donors were used in a later genetic analysis, which treated that subset as a discovery cohort. All discovery cohort repertoires had been generated using a single sequencing platform. An earlier analysis of fewer than 750 of the donors used high-throughput TCR beta sequencing to judge whether each TCR beta V gene segment behaved as functional or pseudogenic. An early release covering about 600 HLA-typed donors comprised about 290 gigabases of sequencing data and around 85 million unique TCR sequences. Typing coverage varied by locus: roughly 620-640 donors for A, B, C, DRB1 and DQB1; roughly 520 for DQA1; more than 600 for DPA1; under 490 for DPB1. Because of strong linkage in the cohort, 4 to 6 DR-DQ haplotypes were treated as single units for association and clustering. To study patterns of TCR occurrence, a later analysis re-analyzed previously published TCR beta repertoires from around 660 donors and added high-resolution HLA genotyping. Donor age, sex, ethnicity and CMV serostatus were collected together with the repertoire data. What the research found in general, with its limitations: Because counts were too low, approximately 15 rarely observed V segments, including chromosome 9 orphons, were excluded from the earlier analysis of under 650 of the donors. The cohort was sequenced for TCR beta chains only, and without alpha or paired-chain data the features that could be detected were limited. In the study, roughly 160 TCR beta chains were listed as associated with cytomegalovirus. In vitro tests confirmed that a few of the cytomegalovirus-associated TCR beta chains recognize cytomegalovirus antigens. The authors suggested that the approach could potentially be extended to other disease states and immunological phenotypes. A further reported finding was that TCR beta sequences accurately predicted the HLA-A and HLA-B alleles for most subjects in the first cohort. The presence/absence analyses assumed that sequencing depth was roughly uniform across donors, and that assumption may not be true. The 87-base-pair reads could not distinguish some IMGT-functional V segments, including TRBV6-2 and TRBV6-3, so those segments were excluded. Specific HLA alleles were associated with around 18,000 TCR beta sequences at a false discovery rate of 0.05 in a later analysis. A later genetic analysis reported fewer N-insertions in productive TCRs among donors in an Asian-associated ancestry cluster than the roughly 700-donor mean. Because HLA typing was unavailable for some donors at each locus, only the typed subset was used in association tests. A later analysis found that TCR association rates varied across HLA loci, with DRB1 alleles showing the most associated TCRs and HLA-C alleles the fewest. Cytomegalovirus status was reported to be diagnosed by the classifier with high specificity and sensitivity in both the original and validation cohorts. V-gene and J-gene trimming of TCR beta chains was associated with a missense DCLRE1C variant in a later genetic analysis, and the association was replicated in an independent cohort. A later analysis found that most CMV-associated TCR beta chains appeared HLA-restricted, with HLA associations seemingly driven largely by CMV exposure. In an earlier analysis of some 640 of the donors, most TCR beta V segments were observed in productive rearrangements about 87% or about 30% of the time, broadly matching IMGT annotations. A cluster of highly shared sequence variants was judged likely to represent a technical artifact of the sequencing pipeline. For the cohort, immune exposure information was limited to CMV serostatus. In a later analysis, HLA-associated TCR beta chains were found to be more clonally expanded and to have lower generation probabilities than equally common non-associated chains. Assigning TCR associations to individual alleles was difficult when HLA alleles, especially DR and DQ, strongly co-occurred. Linkage disequilibrium might explain the correlated functional status among segregating V segments, but an unknown experimental factor could not be ruled out. According to a later analysis, parvovirus B19, influenza, CMV and Epstein-Barr virus appeared linked to several top co-occurrence clusters. Most TCR sequences were observed very rarely across donors, whereas some public TCRs were present in many individuals.

From the cysteine up to the phenylalanine, the CDR3 has a length of 15 residues. Just the 45-base CDR3 DNA is kept, in frame starting at base 1. From a lookup of the germline V gene, CDR1 and CDR2 are SGHTA and FQGNSA. Trimming takes 4 bases off V and 3 bases off J; junction bases not matched to a gene: 8. The library came from the immunoSEQ multiplex PCR assay. For the multiplex PCR, a mixture combining 60 forward primers for TCR Vbeta segments and 13 reverse primers for TCR Jbeta segments was used. A multiplex PCR assay on genomic DNA amplified the CDR3 region of rearranged TCR beta genes. On the Illumina HiSeq System, the amplified TCR beta libraries were sequenced as 87-base-pair reads. Under the source paper's analysis protocol: Across the 500 to 850 repertoires, a later analysis counted approximately 83 million unique TCR beta chains, 9.5 million to 13 million of which were shared by at least two donors. A nearest-neighbor algorithm error-corrected the raw reads and collapsed the reads into unique sequences, merging closely related sequences to remove PCR and sequencing errors. V, D and J gene segments were assigned by aligning CDR3 sequences to IMGT reference sequences. For a sequence to be retained, at least a six-nucleotide match to both a V gene segment and a J gene segment was required. A rearrangement counted as productive if the CDR3 had no stop codons and remained in frame with V and J, and every other rearrangement counted as non-productive. Following IMGT convention, CDR3 was defined as the stretch from the second conserved V-encoded cysteine to the conserved J-encoded phenylalanine. In an earlier analysis of around 540 of the donors, sequences lacking an unambiguous match to a single V gene segment were excluded. An earlier analysis of roughly 590 of the donors called V segments functional above 56.7% productive rearrangements and segregating when the between-donor standard deviation exceeded 5%. To diagnose cytomegalovirus status from the catalog of TCR beta chain sequences, a statistical classification framework was built. V and J gene assignment, in a later analysis, came from comparing TCR nucleotide sequences with IMGT/GENE-DB human TR gene sequences. The TCRdist pipeline was used in a later analysis to assign CDR3 sequences and most-parsimonious VDJ recombination scenarios. In a later analysis, every TCR beta chain was defined by the combination of its CDR3 amino acid sequence and its V-gene family, and reads without a unique V-gene family were dropped. As a way to deal with suspected cross-contamination and a sequencing artifact, a later analysis dropped 450 to 700 nucleotide sequences that were highly shared and had low generation probability. For each public chain, a later analysis derived a clonal expansion index from normalized ranks of inferred template counts within each repertoire. In a later analysis, generation probabilities were computed using a VDJ recombination model fitted to out-of-frame rearrangements, and the results were checked against IGoR. Hypergeometric tests were used in a later analysis to score TCR-TCR, TCR-HLA and TCR-CMV co-occurrence, with a repertoire-size bias correction applied to the TCR pairs. To estimate false discovery rates, a later analysis permuted the HLA or CMV assignments 20 times. In a later analysis, co-occurring TCRs were grouped with DBSCAN, and TCRdist sequence similarity was added when clustering was performed within HLA-allele-positive subsets. For co-occurrence clustering, repertoires with fewer than 30,000 or more than 120,000 public chains were excluded, along with 5 or 6 repertoires with anomalous nucleotide sharing. Imported from immuneACCESS, the table was reduced by TCRdb to in-frame sequences with V and J called. These copies leave out some clones; in studies compared against another copy, an unresolved V gene accounts for under half, and the cause of the remainder is not known. Clone size and the V and J calls come from that table; the DNA yielded D and trimming. The sample records about 130,000 clones, roughly 70% of which are singletons. The ten largest clones represent 4.3% of the sample.

The sequenced material came from PBMCs. The sequence came from a man aged 18 to 29 in good health and CMV-seropositive. The chain is assembled from TRBV7-2 and TRBJ1-1; 7 middle bases align to TRBD1. The CDR3 region: CASSYHTDRDTEAFF. The nucleotide sequence reads as follows: TGTGCCAGCAGCTACCACACCGACAGGGACACTGAAGCTTTCTTT.